Listed below are T cell receptor beta chains from one sample, sequenced in a study of CD8 T cells in Susac syndrome. MiXCR, applied by TCRdb to the immunoSEQ multiplex PCR reads, yields one record per CDR3 protein. This table has 150,000 to 200,000 distinct CDR3 sequences, over 85% appearing once. Specimen: CD4+ T cells from PBMCs. Every receptor here comes from a human donor in good health. The CDR3 runs from the conserved cysteine through the conserved F or W.

CDR3 protein	V gene	J gene	CDR3 length
CASWDGQGAGNTIYF	TRBV10-3	TRBJ1-3	15
CASSVGGAMNTEAFF	TRBV9	TRBJ1-1	15
CASSLNRGRGETQYF	TRBV7-2	TRBJ2-5	15
CASSFAAASNEQFF	TRBV5-5	TRBJ2-1	14
CASSPTPYEQYF	TRBV12-3/TRBV12-4	TRBJ2-7	12
CAISEGHRQGGGAAFF	TRBV10-3	TRBJ1-1	16
CASSPRGRNEKLFF	TRBV6-5	TRBJ1-4	14
CASSAQETQYF	TRBV6-4	TRBJ2-5	11
CASSSAVEQYF	TRBV12-3/TRBV12-4	TRBJ2-7	11
CASSFRLAGELFF	TRBV7-2	TRBJ2-2	13
CAIRAGEETQYF	TRBV10-3	TRBJ2-5	12
CASSPYRGQPQHF	TRBV5-1	TRBJ1-5	13
CASSQPGQGNGEQFF	TRBV3-1	TRBJ2-1	15
CSVESSGAPRTFF	TRBV29-1	TRBJ1-1	13
CASSSRGGNNEQFF	TRBV7-2	TRBJ2-1	14
CASSPPAAAAFF	TRBV18	TRBJ1-1	12
CASWPDPGANVLTF	TRBV5-1	TRBJ2-6	14